This T cell receptor beta chain was obtained from a study of cytotoxic CD8 clonotypes in ibrutinib-treated CLL. Remarks on this clone: What it recognizes is unknown.

Germline V lookup: CDR1 MRHNA, CDR2 SNTAGT. Trimming removed 3 bases from V and 7 bases from J; junction bases left unmatched: 14. There are 16 residues in the CDR3. Assay: immunoSEQ multiplex PCR; the TCRdb copy retains only in-frame clones and omits some. The sample has approximately 140,000 clones; roughly 80% are singletons. Study results and limitations: Samples were collected at differing times from sustained-remission and progressing patients. Exceeding age-matched healthy donors, baseline clonality also tracked the counts of circulating CD8+ T cells. Treatment saw public clonotypes, which were uncommon, either contract or stay stable. At ibrutinib response, clonality increased, and at progression it declined back toward baseline.

This TCR derives from a human donor with chronic lymphocytic leukemia. Sequenced material: PBMCs, taken after 12 months of ibrutinib treatment. This sequence joins TRBV6-4 and TRBJ2-7; 8 bases are shared with TRBD2. CDR3 protein: CASSEDGGGPTLEQYF. In DNA form, the CDR3 reads TGTGCCAGCAGTGAGGATGGCGGGGGGCCTACTCTAGAGCAGTACTTC.